Presented here are 16 T cell receptor beta chains from one specimen sequenced in a study of OX40 agonist ivuxolimab in advanced cancers. The data were produced by immunoSEQ multiplex PCR, yet TCRdb's version contains in-frame clones alone and is incomplete. The table has about 46,000 clones, 80% to 90% seen once. Sequenced material: CD4+ or CD8+ T cells sorted from blood, taken in a trial of the OX40 agonist ivuxolimab. Every receptor here comes from an adult with an advanced solid tumor such as melanoma, head and neck, liver or kidney cancer.

The chain is built from TRBV9 and TRBJ2-3; 8 bases map to TRBD2. CDR1 and CDR2 from the germline V gene are SGDLS and YYNGEE. The ends lost 0 bases at V and 1 base at J; junction bases unmatched: 4. The CDR3 sequence is 16 residues long. As DNA, the CDR3 is TGTGCCAGCAGCGTAGGAGCGGGGGTACGCACAGATACGCAGTATTTT. It yields the protein CASSVGAGVRTDTQYF.

The chain employs TRBV14 and TRBJ1-2, with 8 bases that match TRBD1. This CDR3 is built from 14 residues. Germline values: CDR1 SGHDN, CDR2 FVKESK. V shed 3 bases, J shed 8 bases, and the junction held 8 bases outside the gene matches. The CDR3 region has the DNA TGTGCCAGCAGCCAGACAGGGGCTCTGAGAGGCTACACCTTC. Its protein is CASSQTGALRGYTF.

CDR3 DNA: TGTGCCAGCAGTTACTCCGGACAGGCTCGCCACGAGCAGTACTTC. Its translation is CASSYSGQARHEQYF. The chain joins TRBV6-6 to TRBJ2-7, with TRBD1 matching over 7 bases. The J segment lost 5 bases and the V segment lost 0 bases, leaving 7 bases of the junction unmatched. Germline V CDR1 and CDR2: MNHNY, SVGAGI (reference sequence). This CDR3 region has 15 residues.

The chain employs TRBV5-1 and TRBJ2-1, with 11 bases lining up with TRBD2. Germline V gene sequence: CDR1 SGHRS, CDR2 YFSETQ. This CDR3 is built from 17 residues. V shed 3 bases, J shed 4 bases, and the junction held 9 bases outside the gene matches. The CDR3: CASSSLGLAASYNEQFF. The DNA of the CDR3 is TGCGCCAGCAGCTCCCTGGGACTAGCGGCGTCTTACAATGAGCAGTTCTTC.

The chain uses TRBV12-5 and TRBJ2-1; TRBD2 matches at 9 bases. Germline V gene sequence: CDR1 LGHNT, CDR2 FRNRAP. The CDR3 covers 16 residues. The trim removed 1 base at V and 6 bases at J, leaving 7 bases unmatched. CDR3 protein: CASGLEGGGRANEQFF. DNA of the CDR3: TGTGCTAGTGGTTTGGAGGGTGGCGGGAGGGCCAATGAGCAGTTCTTC.

The genes are TRBV5-5 and TRBJ2-1; 8 positions agree with TRBD2. V dropped 4 bases and J dropped 8; count of bases not matched to a gene: 8. The CDR3 runs to 14 residues. The germline gives CDR1 SGHKS, CDR2 YYEKEE (reference sequence). The CDR3 bases are TGTGCCAGCAGCGTGAGCGGGAGAAGCGATGAGCAGTTCTTC. Amino acids: CASSVSGRSDEQFF.

The chain uses TRBV7-9 and TRBJ2-3, with D perhaps matching TRBD1 or TRBD2 (5 bases each). Germline V gene sequence: CDR1 SEHNR, CDR2 FQNEAQ (reference sequence). The length of the CDR3 is 15 residues. Trimming pared 2 bases from V and 3 bases from J, leaving 12 bases between. In nucleotides, the CDR3 is TGTGCCAGCAGCTTACGGGGACGGACGACAGATACGCAGTATTTT. Its translation: CASSLRGRTTDTQYF.

Only one count was recorded for this clone. V gene TRBV27 combines with J gene TRBJ2-7, with TRBD1 as a possible D gene (6 bases). V lost 4 bases to trimming and J lost 3 bases, with 10 bases between them. The CDR3 loop spans 13 amino acids. The germline V gene has CDR1 MNHEY and CDR2 SMNVEV (reference sequence). The CDR3, as DNA: TGTGCCAGCAGTTCGTCACAGGGCTACGAGCAGTACTTC. Its protein is CASSSSQGYEQYF.

The J gene is TRBJ2-7, the V gene TRBV5-1, with D maybe TRBD1 (6 bases). This CDR3 spans 13 amino acids. CDR1 is SGHRS, CDR2 YFSETQ, per germline. Deletions cut 4 bases from V and 2 bases from J, with 10 bases between. This CDR3 reads CASSTDRPYEQYF. CDR3 nucleotides: TGCGCCAGCAGCACTGACAGGCCCTACGAGCAGTACTTC. The whole variable domain, remainder taken from reference TRBV5-1 and TRBJ2-7, is KAGVTQTPRYLIKTRGQQVTLSCSPISGHRSVSWYQQTPGQGLQFLFEYFSETQRNKGNFPGRFSGRQFSNSRSEMNVSTLELGDSALYLCASSTDRPYEQYFGPGTRLTVT.

This sequence joins TRBV7-6 and TRBJ1-1, with D tentatively TRBD1 (5 bases). Trimming took 1 base from V and 4 from J, leaving 13 bases between them. The CDR3 spans 15 residues. Germline V gene data show CDR1 as SGHVS and CDR2 as FNYEAQ. CDR3 coding DNA: TGTGCCAGCAGCTTAGGTCAGGGTTTGGGCACTGAAGCTTTCTTT. The encoded protein is CASSLGQGLGTEAFF.

The chain combines TRBV9 with TRBJ1-2; 7 nucleotides line up with TRBD1. The CDR3 totals 16 residues. Trimming removed 3 bases from V and 1 base from J; junction bases left unmatched: 9. Germline V gene lookup returns CDR1 SGDLS and CDR2 YYNGEE. CDR3 sequence: CASSAPRDRFNYGYTF. Here the CDR3 DNA reads TGTGCCAGCAGCGCCCCCCGGGACAGATTTAACTATGGCTACACCTTC.

This sequence joins TRBV11-2 and TRBJ2-7; D is possibly TRBD1 or TRBD2 (5 bases each). The CDR3 contains 13 residues. Germline V gives CDR1 SGHAT, CDR2 FQNNGV. V lost 1 base, J lost 6 bases, and 10 bases lay in between. CDR3 bases: TGTGCCAGCAGCTTAGGAAGTGGGGGCGAGCAGTACTTC. Amino acids: CASSLGSGGEQYF.

This rearrangement joins TRBV2 to TRBJ1-1; 7 bases line up with TRBD1. Germline V gene lookup returns CDR1 SNHLY and CDR2 FYNNEI. With V trimmed by 10 bases and J by 2 bases, 7 bases remained unmatched. The CDR3 sequence is 13 residues long. CDR3 DNA sequence: TGTGCCACCGAGGGACAGACAAACACTGAAGCTTTCTTT. It codes for CATEGQTNTEAFF.

The J gene is TRBJ1-1, the V gene TRBV4-2; unclear D gene. The germline V gene has CDR1 LGHNA and CDR2 YNFKEQ. The CDR3 totals 17 residues. Trimming cost V 0 bases and J 3 bases, with 17 bases left between them. CDR3 residues: CASSQDEGWKRDTEAFF. The CDR3, as DNA: TGTGCCAGCAGCCAAGATGAGGGATGGAAGAGGGACACTGAAGCTTTCTTT.

The CDR3 here is CASSIGRGQGASTEAFF. In DNA, the CDR3 is TGTGCCAGTAGTATAGGGAGGGGACAGGGGGCCTCCACTGAAGCTTTCTTT. The chain employs TRBV19 and TRBJ1-1; 12 bases match TRBD1. This CDR3 is 17 amino acids long. Trimming removed 1 base from V and 4 bases from J; junction bases left unmatched: 7. The germline CDR1 and CDR2 sequences are LNHDA and SQIVND (reference sequence).

Written as DNA, the CDR3 is TGTGCCAGCAGCTACCCTGGTACCAACGAGCAGTACTTC. Translated: CASSYPGTNEQYF. The chain employs TRBV9 and TRBJ2-7; D not resolved. V lost 4 bases to trimming and J lost 5 bases, with 13 bases between them. Germline CDR1 and CDR2: SGDLS and YYNGEE. This CDR3 has 13 amino acids. The full variable domain, its missing parts supplied by reference TRBV9 and TRBJ2-7, is DSGVTQTPKHLITATGQRVTLRCSPRSGDLSVYWYQQSLDQGLQFLIQYYNGEERAKGNILERFSAQQFPDLHSELNLSSLELGDSALYFCASSYPGTNEQYFGPGTRLTVT.